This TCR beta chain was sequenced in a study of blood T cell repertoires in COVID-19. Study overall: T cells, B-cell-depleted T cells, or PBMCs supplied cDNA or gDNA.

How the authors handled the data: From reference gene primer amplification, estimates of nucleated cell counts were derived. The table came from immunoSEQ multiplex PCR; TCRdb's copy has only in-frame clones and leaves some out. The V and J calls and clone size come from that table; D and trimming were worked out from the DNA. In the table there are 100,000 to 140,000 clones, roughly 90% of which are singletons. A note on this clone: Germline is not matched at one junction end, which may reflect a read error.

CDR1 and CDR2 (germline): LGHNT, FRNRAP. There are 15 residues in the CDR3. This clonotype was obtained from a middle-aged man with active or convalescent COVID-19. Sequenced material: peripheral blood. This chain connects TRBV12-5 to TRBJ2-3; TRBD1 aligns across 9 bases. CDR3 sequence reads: CASGLDRGSTDTQYF. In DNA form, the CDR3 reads TGTGCTAGTGGGTTGGACAGGGGTAGCACAGATACGCAGTATTTT.